This T cell receptor beta chain appears in the sequencing data of a study of T cells in Graves' hyperthyroidism and ophthalmopathy. Concerning this clonotype itself: One end of the junction does not line up with germline, which may come from a read error.

The investigators amplified TCR beta CDR3 regions from RNA transcripts. In the first-round RT-PCR of the TCR CDR3, the HTBI primer set was used. TCRdb fed the multiplex PCR reads into MiXCR, producing one record per CDR3 protein. The sample consists of nearly 750,000 distinct CDR3 sequences, roughly a third of them appearing once. The CDR3 is 17 amino acids. Germline V gene data show CDR1 as ENHRY and CDR2 as SYGVKD. The sequencing input was blood. This receptor was taken from a woman between 40 and 50 years old with Graves' hyperthyroidism. The genes are TRBV10-3 and TRBJ2-6, with D hard to call. CDR3 bases: TGTGCCAGCAGTGAGTCGGCCCCGAGCTCTGGGGCCAACGTCCTGACTTTC. Its protein is CASSESAPSSGANVLTF.